The T cell receptor (beta chain) under discussion was sequenced for a study of OX40 agonist ivuxolimab in advanced cancers. Study-level background: Head and neck, renal cell, melanoma or hepatocellular carcinoma were the cancers that dose-escalation patients had. Partial responses were seen in three patients, one with hepatocellular carcinoma and two with cutaneous melanoma.

Profiling relied on immunoSEQ multiplex PCR, and the TCRdb table lists in-frame clones only, not all of them. The sample lists 79,000 or so clones; 75% to 85% were seen once. Germline assignment: CDR1 SGHDT and CDR2 YYEEEE. The CDR3 contains 16 residues. Trimming removed 4 bases at V and 4 bases at J, with 20 bases between. The clonotype was recovered from an adult with an advanced solid tumor such as melanoma, head and neck, liver or kidney cancer. Source: CD4+ or CD8+ T cells sorted from blood, taken in a trial of the OX40 agonist ivuxolimab. The genes are TRBV5-6 and TRBJ1-2; D gene unclear. CDR3: CASSPPGWRASYGYTF. CDR3 bases: TGTGCCAGCAGCCCACCCGGGTGGAGGGCTAGCTATGGCTACACCTTC.